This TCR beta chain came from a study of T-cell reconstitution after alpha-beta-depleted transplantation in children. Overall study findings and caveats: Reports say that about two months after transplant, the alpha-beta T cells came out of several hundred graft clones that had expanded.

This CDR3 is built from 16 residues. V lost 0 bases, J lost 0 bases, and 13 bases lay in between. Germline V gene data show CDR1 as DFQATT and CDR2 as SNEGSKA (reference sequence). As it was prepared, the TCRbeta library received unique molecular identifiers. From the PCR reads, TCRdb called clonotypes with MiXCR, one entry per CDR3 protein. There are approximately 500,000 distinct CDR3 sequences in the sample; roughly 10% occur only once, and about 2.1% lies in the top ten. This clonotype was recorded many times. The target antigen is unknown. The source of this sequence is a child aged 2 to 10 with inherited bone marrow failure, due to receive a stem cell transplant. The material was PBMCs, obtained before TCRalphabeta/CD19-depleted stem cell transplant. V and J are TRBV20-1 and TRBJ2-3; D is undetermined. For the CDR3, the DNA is TGCAGTGCTAGAGATGCACCGACCTCTAGCACAGATACGCAGTATTTT. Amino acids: CSARDAPTSSTDTQYF.